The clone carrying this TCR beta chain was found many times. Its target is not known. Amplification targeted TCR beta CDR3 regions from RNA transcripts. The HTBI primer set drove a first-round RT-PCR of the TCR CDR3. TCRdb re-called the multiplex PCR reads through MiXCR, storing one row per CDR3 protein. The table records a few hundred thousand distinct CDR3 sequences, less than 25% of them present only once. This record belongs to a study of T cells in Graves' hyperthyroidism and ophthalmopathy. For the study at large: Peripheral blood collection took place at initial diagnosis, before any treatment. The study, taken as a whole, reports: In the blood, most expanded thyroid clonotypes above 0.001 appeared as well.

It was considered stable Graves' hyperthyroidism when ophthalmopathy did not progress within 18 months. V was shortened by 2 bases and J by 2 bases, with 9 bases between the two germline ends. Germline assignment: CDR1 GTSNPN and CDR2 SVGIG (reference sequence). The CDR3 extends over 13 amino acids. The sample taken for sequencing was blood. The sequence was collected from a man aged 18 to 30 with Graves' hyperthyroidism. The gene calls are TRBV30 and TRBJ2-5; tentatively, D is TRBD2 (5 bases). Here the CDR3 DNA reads TGTGCCTGGAGTAAGACTATTCAAGAGACCCAGTACTTC. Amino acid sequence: CAWSKTIQETQYF. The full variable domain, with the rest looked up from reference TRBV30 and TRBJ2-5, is SQTIHQWPATLVQPVGSPLSLECTVEGTSNPNLYWYRQAAGRGLQLLFYSVGIGQISSEVPQNLSASRPQDRQFILSSKKLLLSDSGFYLCAWSKTIQETQYFGPGTRLLVL.